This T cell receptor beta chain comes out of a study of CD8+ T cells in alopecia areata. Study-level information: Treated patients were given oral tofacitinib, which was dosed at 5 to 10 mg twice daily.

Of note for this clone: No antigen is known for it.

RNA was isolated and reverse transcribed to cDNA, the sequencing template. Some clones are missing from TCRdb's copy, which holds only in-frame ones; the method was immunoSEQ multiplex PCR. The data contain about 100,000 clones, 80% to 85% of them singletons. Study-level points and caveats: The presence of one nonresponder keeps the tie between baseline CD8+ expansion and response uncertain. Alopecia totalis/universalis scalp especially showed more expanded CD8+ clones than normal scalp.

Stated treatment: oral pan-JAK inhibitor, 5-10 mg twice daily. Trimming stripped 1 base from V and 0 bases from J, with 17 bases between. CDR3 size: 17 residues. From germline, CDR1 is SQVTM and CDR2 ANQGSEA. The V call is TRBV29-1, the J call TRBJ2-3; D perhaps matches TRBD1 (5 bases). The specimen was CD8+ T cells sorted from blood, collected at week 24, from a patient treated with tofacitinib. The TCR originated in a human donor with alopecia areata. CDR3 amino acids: CSVEGEWQGVSTDTQYF. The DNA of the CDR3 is TGCAGCGTTGAAGGAGAGTGGCAGGGTGTAAGCACAGATACGCAGTATTTT.